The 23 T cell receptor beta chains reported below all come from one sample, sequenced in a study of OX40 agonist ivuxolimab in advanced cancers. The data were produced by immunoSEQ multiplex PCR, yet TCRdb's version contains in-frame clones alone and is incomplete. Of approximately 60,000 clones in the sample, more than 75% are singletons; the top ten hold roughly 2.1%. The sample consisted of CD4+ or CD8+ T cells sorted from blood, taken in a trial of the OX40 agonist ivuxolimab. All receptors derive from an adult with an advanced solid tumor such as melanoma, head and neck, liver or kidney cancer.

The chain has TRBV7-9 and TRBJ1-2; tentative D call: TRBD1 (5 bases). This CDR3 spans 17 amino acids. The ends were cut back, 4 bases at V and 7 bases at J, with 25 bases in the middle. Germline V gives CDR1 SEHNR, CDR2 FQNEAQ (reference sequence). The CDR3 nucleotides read TGTGCCAGCAGCTCCACTCGGCCAGGGAAGGCGACTTTTGGCTACACCTTC. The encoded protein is CASSSTRPGKATFGYTF.

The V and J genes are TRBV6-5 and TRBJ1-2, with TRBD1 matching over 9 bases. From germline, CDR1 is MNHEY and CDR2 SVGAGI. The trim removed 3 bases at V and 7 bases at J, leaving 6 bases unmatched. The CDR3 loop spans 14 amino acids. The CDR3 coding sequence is TGTGCCAGCAGTTATACCGGGACAGGGTTTGGCTACACCTTC. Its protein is CASSYTGTGFGYTF.

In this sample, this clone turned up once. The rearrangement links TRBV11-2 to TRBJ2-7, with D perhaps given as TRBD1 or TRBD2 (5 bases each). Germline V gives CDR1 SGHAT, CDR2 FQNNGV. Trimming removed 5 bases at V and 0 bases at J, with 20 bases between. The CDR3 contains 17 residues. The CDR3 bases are TGTGCCAGCAGCCCTAGACGGGACCACCTCCGCTCCTACGAGCAGTACTTC. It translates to CASSPRRDHLRSYEQYF.

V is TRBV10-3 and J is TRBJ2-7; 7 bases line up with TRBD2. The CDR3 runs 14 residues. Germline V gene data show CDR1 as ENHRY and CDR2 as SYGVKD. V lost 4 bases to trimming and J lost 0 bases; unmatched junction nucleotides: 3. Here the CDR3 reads CAISVTSDSYEQYF. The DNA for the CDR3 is TGTGCCATCAGTGTTACTAGCGACTCCTACGAGCAGTACTTC.

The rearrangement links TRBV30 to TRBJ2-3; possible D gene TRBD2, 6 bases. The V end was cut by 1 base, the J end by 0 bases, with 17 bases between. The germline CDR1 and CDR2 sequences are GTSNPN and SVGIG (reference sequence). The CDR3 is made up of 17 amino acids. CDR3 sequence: CAWSASGGGFSTDTQYF. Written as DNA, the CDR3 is TGTGCCTGGAGTGCCTCCGGGGGTGGGTTTAGCACAGATACGCAGTATTTT.

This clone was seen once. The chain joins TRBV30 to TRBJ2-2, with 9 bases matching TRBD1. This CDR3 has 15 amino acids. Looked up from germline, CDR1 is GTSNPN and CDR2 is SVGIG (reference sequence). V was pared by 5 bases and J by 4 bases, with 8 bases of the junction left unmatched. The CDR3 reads CAWLRGTGITGELFF. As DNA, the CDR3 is TGTGCCTGGCTAAGGGGGACAGGGATCACCGGGGAGCTGTTTTTT.

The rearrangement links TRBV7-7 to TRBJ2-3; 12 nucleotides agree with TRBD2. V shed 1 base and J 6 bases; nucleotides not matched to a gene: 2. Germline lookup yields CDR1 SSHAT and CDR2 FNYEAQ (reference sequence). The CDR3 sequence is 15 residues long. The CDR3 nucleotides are TGTGCCAGCAGCTTAGGACTAGCGGGGGCCGATACGCAGTATTTT. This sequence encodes CASSLGLAGADTQYF.

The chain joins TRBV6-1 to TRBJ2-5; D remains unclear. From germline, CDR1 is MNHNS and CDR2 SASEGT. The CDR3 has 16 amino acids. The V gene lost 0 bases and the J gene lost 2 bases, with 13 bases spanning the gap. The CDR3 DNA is TGTGCCAGCAGTGAAGCCGAGCTGGAAAAACAAGAGACCCAGTACTTC. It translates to CASSEAELEKQETQYF.

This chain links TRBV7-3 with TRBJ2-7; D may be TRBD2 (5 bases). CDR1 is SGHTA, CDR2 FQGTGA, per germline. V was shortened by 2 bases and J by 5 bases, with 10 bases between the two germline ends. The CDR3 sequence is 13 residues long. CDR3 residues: CASSLGYGNEQYF. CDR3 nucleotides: TGTGCCAGCAGCTTAGGGTACGGGAACGAGCAGTACTTC.

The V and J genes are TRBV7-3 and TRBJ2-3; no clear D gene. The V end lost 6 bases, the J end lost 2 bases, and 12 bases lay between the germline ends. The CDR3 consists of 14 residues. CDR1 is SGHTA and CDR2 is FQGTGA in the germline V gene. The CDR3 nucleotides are TGTGCCAGCAGTCCGCAATCGTCCACAGATACGCAGTATTTT. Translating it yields CASSPQSSTDTQYF.

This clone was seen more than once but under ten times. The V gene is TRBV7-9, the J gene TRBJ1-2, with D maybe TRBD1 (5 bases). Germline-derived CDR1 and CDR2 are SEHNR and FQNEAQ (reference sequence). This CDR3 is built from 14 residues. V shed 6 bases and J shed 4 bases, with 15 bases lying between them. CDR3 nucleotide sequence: TGTGCCAGCAGTTTCGGACAAGCTTTCTATGGCTACACCTTC. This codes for CASSFGQAFYGYTF.

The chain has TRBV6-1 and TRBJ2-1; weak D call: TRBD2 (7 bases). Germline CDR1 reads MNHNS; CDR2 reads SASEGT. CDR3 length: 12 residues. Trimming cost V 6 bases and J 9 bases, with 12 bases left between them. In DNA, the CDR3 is TGTGCCAGCAGGCCAGGGGAGGGTGAGCAGTTCTTC. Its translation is CASRPGEGEQFF.

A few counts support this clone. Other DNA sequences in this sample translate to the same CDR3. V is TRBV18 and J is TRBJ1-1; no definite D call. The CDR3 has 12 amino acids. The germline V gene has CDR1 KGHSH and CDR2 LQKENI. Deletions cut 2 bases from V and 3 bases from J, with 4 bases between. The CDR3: CASSPRDTEAFF. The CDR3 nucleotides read TGTGCCAGCTCACCAAGGGACACTGAAGCTTTCTTT. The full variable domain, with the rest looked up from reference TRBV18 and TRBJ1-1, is NAGVMQNPRHLVRRRGQEARLRCSPMKGHSHVYWYRQLPEEGLKFMVYLQKENIIDESGMPKERFSAEFPKEGPSILRIQQVVRGDSAAYFCASSPRDTEAFFGQGTRLTVV.

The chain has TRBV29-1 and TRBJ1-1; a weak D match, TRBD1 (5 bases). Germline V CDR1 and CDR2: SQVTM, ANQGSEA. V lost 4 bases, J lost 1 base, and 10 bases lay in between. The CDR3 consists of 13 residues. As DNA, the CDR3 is TGCAGCGTTGTCGCAGGGACGAACACTGAAGCTTTCTTT. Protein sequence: CSVVAGTNTEAFF.

As DNA, the CDR3 is TGTGCCAGCAGTATCACAGGGGACCCTTCCTATGGCTACACCTTC. Translating gives CASSITGDPSYGYTF. This chain links TRBV2 with TRBJ1-2; 7 bases line up with TRBD1. Germline values: CDR1 SNHLY, CDR2 FYNNEI. V lost 5 bases to trimming and J lost 4 bases; unmatched junction nucleotides: 10. The CDR3 sequence is 15 residues long.

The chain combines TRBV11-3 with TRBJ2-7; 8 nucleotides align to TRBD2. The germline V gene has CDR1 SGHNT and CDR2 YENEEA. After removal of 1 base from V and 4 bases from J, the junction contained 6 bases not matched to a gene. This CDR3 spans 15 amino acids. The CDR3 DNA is TGTGCCAGCAGCTTAGTCCCGGGAGGGCCTTACGAGCAGTACTTC. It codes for CASSLVPGGPYEQYF.

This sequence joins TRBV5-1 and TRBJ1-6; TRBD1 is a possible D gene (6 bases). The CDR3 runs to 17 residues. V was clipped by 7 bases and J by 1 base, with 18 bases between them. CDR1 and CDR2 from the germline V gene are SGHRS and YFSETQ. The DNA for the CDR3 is TGCGCCAGCCGGGACCCAGGGGAAGGATCCTATAATTCACCCCTCCACTTT. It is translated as CASRDPGEGSYNSPLHF.

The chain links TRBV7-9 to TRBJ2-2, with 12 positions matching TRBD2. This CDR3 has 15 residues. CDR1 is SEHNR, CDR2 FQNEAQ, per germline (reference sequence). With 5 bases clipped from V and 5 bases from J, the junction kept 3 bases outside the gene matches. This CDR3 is CASSTTSGGTGELFF. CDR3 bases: TGTGCCAGCAGCACAACTAGCGGGGGGACCGGGGAGCTGTTTTTT.

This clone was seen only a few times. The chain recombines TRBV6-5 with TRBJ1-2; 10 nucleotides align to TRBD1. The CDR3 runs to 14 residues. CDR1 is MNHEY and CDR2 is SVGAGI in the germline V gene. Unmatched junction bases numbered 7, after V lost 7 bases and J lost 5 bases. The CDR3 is CASIDRGRRYGYTF. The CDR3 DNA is TGTGCCAGCATTGACAGGGGGCGTAGATATGGCTACACCTTC.

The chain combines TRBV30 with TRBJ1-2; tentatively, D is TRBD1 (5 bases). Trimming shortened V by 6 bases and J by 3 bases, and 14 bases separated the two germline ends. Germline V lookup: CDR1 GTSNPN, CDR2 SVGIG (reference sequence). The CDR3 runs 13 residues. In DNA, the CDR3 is TGTGCCTGTCTTGGGGGGAACCACTATGGCTACACCTTC. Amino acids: CACLGGNHYGYTF. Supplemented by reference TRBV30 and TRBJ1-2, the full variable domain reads SQTIHQWPATLVQPVGSPLSLECTVEGTSNPNLYWYRQAAGRGLQLLFYSVGIGQISSEVPQNLSASRPQDRQFILSSKKLLLSDSGFYLCACLGGNHYGYTFGSGTRLTVV.

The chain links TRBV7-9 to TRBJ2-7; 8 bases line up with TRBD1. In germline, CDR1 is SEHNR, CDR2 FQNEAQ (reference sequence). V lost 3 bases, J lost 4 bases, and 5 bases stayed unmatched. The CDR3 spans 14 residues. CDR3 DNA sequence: TGTGCCAGCAGCTTGGACAGGGCGACGTACGAGCAGTACTTC. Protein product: CASSLDRATYEQYF. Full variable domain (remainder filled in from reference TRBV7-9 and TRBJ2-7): DTGVSQNPRHKITKRGQNVTFRCDPISEHNRLYWYRQTLGQGPEFLTYFQNEAQLEKSRLLSDRFSAERPKGSFSTLEIQRTEQGDSAMYLCASSLDRATYEQYFGPGTRLTVT.

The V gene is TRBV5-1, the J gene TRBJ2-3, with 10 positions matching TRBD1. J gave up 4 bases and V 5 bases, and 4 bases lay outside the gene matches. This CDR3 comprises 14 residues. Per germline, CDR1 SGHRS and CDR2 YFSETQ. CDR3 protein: CASRSGQGADTQYF. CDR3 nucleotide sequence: TGCGCCAGCAGGTCCGGACAGGGGGCAGATACGCAGTATTTT.

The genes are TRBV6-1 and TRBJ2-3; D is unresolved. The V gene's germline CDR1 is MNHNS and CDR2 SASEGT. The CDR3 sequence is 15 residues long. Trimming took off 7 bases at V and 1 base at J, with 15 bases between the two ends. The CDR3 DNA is TGTGCCAGCAATGGACCGCCCGAGGGCACAGATACGCAGTATTTT. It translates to CASNGPPEGTDTQYF.